This passage covers 18 T cell receptor beta chains from one sample sequenced in a study of T cell responses to AZD1222 COVID-19 vaccine. Assay used: immunoSEQ multiplex PCR; TCRdb lists only in-frame clones, some missing. The repertoire holds about 170,000 clones, with roughly 85% as singletons. Source: peripheral blood, taken 28 days after the second AZD1222 dose. Every receptor here comes from an adult who received the AZD1222 COVID-19 vaccine.

V and J are TRBV5-4 and TRBJ2-3; TRBD2 aligns across 8 bases. The CDR3 is made up of 14 amino acids. After removal of 6 bases from V and 6 bases from J, the junction contained 9 bases not matched to a gene. Looked up from germline, CDR1 is SGHNT and CDR2 is YYREEE (reference sequence). CDR3 in DNA: TGTGCCAGCACATCGGGGGGGCCCGGGGATACGCAGTATTTT. It translates to CASTSGGPGDTQYF.

This chain joins TRBV4-1 and TRBJ1-1, with D unresolved. V gave up 4 bases and J gave up 3 bases, with 15 bases separating them. Looked up from germline, CDR1 is MGHRA and CDR2 is YSYEKL. This CDR3 is 15 amino acids long. CDR3 amino acids: CASSPPAVEDTEAFF. The DNA of the CDR3 is TGCGCCAGCAGCCCACCGGCGGTGGAGGACACTGAAGCTTTCTTT.

The chain recombines TRBV18 with TRBJ1-1, with D unclear. Germline CDR1 KGHSH, CDR2 LQKENI. The CDR3 covers 13 residues. Between the trimmed V and J ends, which lost 2 bases and 5 bases, there was a span of 9 bases. The DNA for the CDR3 is TGTGCCAGCTCACCAATCCGGGAAACTGAAGCTTTCTTT. As protein: CASSPIRETEAFF. The variable domain in full, completed from reference TRBV18 and TRBJ1-1, reads NAGVMQNPRHLVRRRGQEARLRCSPMKGHSHVYWYRQLPEEGLKFMVYLQKENIIDESGMPKERFSAEFPKEGPSILRIQQVVRGDSAAYFCASSPIRETEAFFGQGTRLTVV.

V and J are TRBV5-4 and TRBJ2-3; 9 bases agree with TRBD2. V was clipped by 0 bases and J by 3 bases; unmatched bases: 8. The length of the CDR3 is 17 residues. CDR1 and CDR2 (germline): SGHNT, YYREEE (reference sequence). CDR3 nucleotides: TGTGCCAGCAGCTTGGGGACGGCGGGGGGGCGGACAGATACGCAGTATTTT. Encoded protein: CASSLGTAGGRTDTQYF. The full variable domain, with the rest looked up from reference TRBV5-4 and TRBJ2-3, is ETGVTQSPTHLIKTRGQQVTLRCSSQSGHNTVSWYQQALGQGPQFIFQYYREEENGRGNFPPRFSGLQFPNYSSELNVNALELDDSALYLCASSLGTAGGRTDTQYFGPGTRLTVL.

CDR3: CASSRGQAPTNYGYTF. CDR3 nucleotide sequence: TGTGCCAGCAGCCGAGGACAGGCCCCGACAAATTATGGCTACACCTTC. The rearrangement uses TRBV6-2 or TRBV6-3 and TRBJ1-2, with 7 positions matching TRBD1. Per germline, CDR1 MNHEY and CDR2 SVGEGT. Trimming at V came to 6 bases and at J to 5 bases, leaving 15 bases not matched to a gene. This CDR3 spans 16 amino acids.

This chain joins TRBV19 and TRBJ2-5; TRBD1 might be the D (6 bases). Trimming pared 7 bases from V and 4 bases from J, leaving 10 bases between. The CDR3 covers 12 residues. Looked up from germline, CDR1 is LNHDA and CDR2 is SQIVND (reference sequence). CDR3 in DNA: TGTGCCAGTATACAGGGAAGAGAGACCCAGTACTTC. Protein product: CASIQGRETQYF.

The CDR3 DNA reads as TGTGCCAGCTCCTCCGGGACTAACACCGGGGAGCTGTTTTTT. This translates into CASSSGTNTGELFF. The rearrangement uses TRBV25-1 and TRBJ2-2; D perhaps matches TRBD2 (6 bases). There are 14 residues in the CDR3. The germline gives CDR1 MGHDK, CDR2 SYGVNS. V was shortened by 8 bases and J by 2 bases, with 12 bases between the two germline ends.

V usage is TRBV2 and J usage is TRBJ2-4; D remains unclear. CDR3 length equals 17 residues. V dropped 1 base and J dropped 6 bases, with 19 bases sitting between them. CDR1 and CDR2 from the germline V gene are SNHLY and FYNNEI. CDR3 amino acids: CASSEGAVLVGRNIQYF. CDR3 DNA sequence: TGTGCCAGCAGTGAAGGGGCCGTTTTAGTAGGTAGAAACATTCAGTACTTC.

The CDR3 spells CASSLAGQGSYEQYF. DNA for the CDR3: TGTGCCAGCAGCTTAGCGGGACAGGGTTCTTACGAGCAGTACTTC. This chain connects TRBV7-9 to TRBJ2-7, with TRBD1 identical over 9 bases. V was pared by 0 bases and J by 4 bases, with 4 bases of the junction left unmatched. The CDR3 contains 15 residues. CDR1 and CDR2 from the germline V gene are SEHNR and FQNEAQ (reference sequence). The full variable domain, completed using reference TRBV7-9 and TRBJ2-7, is DTGVSQNPRHKITKRGQNVTFRCDPISEHNRLYWYRQTLGQGPEFLTYFQNEAQLEKSRLLSDRFSAERPKGSFSTLEIQRTEQGDSAMYLCASSLAGQGSYEQYFGPGTRLTVT.

The V gene is TRBV5-1, the J gene TRBJ2-5; 7 nucleotides line up with TRBD2. From germline, CDR1 is SGHRS and CDR2 YFSETQ. The CDR3 length is 19 residues. J lost 0 bases, V lost 0 bases, and 14 bases had no gene match. The CDR3 sequence is CASSLEVGYMAGDQETQYF. CDR3 nucleotide sequence: TGCGCCAGCAGCTTGGAAGTCGGCTATATGGCGGGGGACCAAGAGACCCAGTACTTC.

This rearrangement joins TRBV5-1 to TRBJ1-1; no firm D call. In germline, CDR1 is SGHRS, CDR2 YFSETQ. This CDR3 has 15 amino acids. Trimming shortened V by 3 bases and J by 5 bases, and 17 bases separated the two germline ends. The CDR3 is CASSSSSGGWTEAFF. DNA for the CDR3: TGCGCCAGCAGCTCGAGCTCAGGAGGTTGGACTGAAGCTTTCTTT.

This CDR3 is CASSLGFASSTDTQYF. As DNA, the CDR3 is TGTGCCAGCAGCTTAGGCTTCGCGTCAAGCACAGATACGCAGTATTTT. The chain joins TRBV13 to TRBJ2-3; no clear D. Germline CDR1 reads PRHDT; CDR2 reads FYEKMQ (reference sequence). The CDR3 runs 16 residues. V was pared by 0 bases and J by 0 bases, with 10 bases between.

This chain connects TRBV27 to TRBJ1-6; D is unresolved. Germline V CDR1 and CDR2: MNHEY, SMNVEV (reference sequence). The germline V and J ends were trimmed by 6 bases and 8 bases, with 14 bases remaining between them. The length of the CDR3 is 14 residues. The CDR3 sequence is CASRKNRVDSPLHF. CDR3 nucleotide sequence: TGTGCCAGCAGAAAAAATAGGGTGGATTCACCCCTCCACTTT.

The genes are TRBV5-6 and TRBJ2-1; 9 nucleotides agree with TRBD1. Germline V gene sequence: CDR1 SGHDT, CDR2 YYEEEE. Germline trimming cut 4 bases from V and 5 bases from J; bases unmatched to any gene: 4. The CDR3 is 14 residues long. CDR3 sequence: CASSPGQGHNEQFF. CDR3 coding DNA: TGTGCCAGCAGCCCAGGACAGGGGCACAATGAGCAGTTCTTC.

CDR3 coding DNA: TGTGCCACCAGCAGAGCGGGACAGCTAGGGTTTACCACAGATACGCAGTATTTT. Protein product: CATSRAGQLGFTTDTQYF. This rearrangement joins TRBV15 to TRBJ2-3; 7 bases align to TRBD1. CDR3 length: 18 residues. CDR1 is LNHNV and CDR2 is YYDKDF in the germline V gene (reference sequence). J lost 2 bases, V lost 1 base, and 12 bases had no gene match.

V gene TRBV5-1 combines with J gene TRBJ2-3; TRBD2 matches 12 bases. CDR1 is SGHRS and CDR2 is YFSETQ in the germline V gene. The CDR3 is made up of 15 amino acids. J was trimmed by 6 bases and V by 0 bases; bases with no gene match: 2. In DNA, the CDR3 is TGCGCCAGCAGCTTGGGGACTAGCGGGGTGGATACGCAGTATTTT. It translates to CASSLGTSGVDTQYF. Full variable domain (rest looked up from reference TRBV5-1 and TRBJ2-3): KAGVTQTPRYLIKTRGQQVTLSCSPISGHRSVSWYQQTPGQGLQFLFEYFSETQRNKGNFPGRFSGRQFSNSRSEMNVSTLELGDSALYLCASSLGTSGVDTQYFGPGTRLTVL.

The rearrangement links TRBV27 to TRBJ1-6, with TRBD1 identical over 7 bases. There are 13 residues in the CDR3. Germline trimming cut 6 bases from V and 6 bases from J; bases unmatched to any gene: 2. Germline V gene data show CDR1 as MNHEY and CDR2 as SMNVEV (reference sequence). CDR3 sequence (DNA): TGTGCCAGCAGAACAGGGGCTAATTCACCCCTCCACTTT. Translation: CASRTGANSPLHF.

This chain connects TRBV5-1 to TRBJ1-2, with TRBD1 matching over 8 bases. The junction had 5 bases not matched to a gene; V was cut back by 0 bases and J by 1 base. The germline CDR1 and CDR2 sequences are SGHRS and YFSETQ. This CDR3 spans 16 amino acids. CDR3 in amino acids: CASSLDRGENNYGYTF. The CDR3 region has the DNA TGCGCCAGCAGCTTGGACAGGGGGGAAAATAACTATGGCTACACCTTC.